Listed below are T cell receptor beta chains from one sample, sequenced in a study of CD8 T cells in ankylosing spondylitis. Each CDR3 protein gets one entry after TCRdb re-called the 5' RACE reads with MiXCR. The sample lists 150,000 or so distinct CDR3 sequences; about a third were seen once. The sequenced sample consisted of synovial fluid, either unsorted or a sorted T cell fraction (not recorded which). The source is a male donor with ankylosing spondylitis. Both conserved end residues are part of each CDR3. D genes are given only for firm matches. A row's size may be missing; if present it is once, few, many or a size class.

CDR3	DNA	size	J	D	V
CASSQWTGINEQYF	TGTGCCAGCAGCCAGTGGACAGGAATCAACGAGCAGTACTTC	few	TRBJ2-7	TRBD1	TRBV7-9
CASSQNGAGGEQYF	TGTGCCAGCAGCCAGAACGGGGCGGGGGGAGAGCAGTACTTC	.	TRBJ2-7	TRBD2	TRBV7-9
CASSSGSGNEQFF	TGTGCCAGCAGCTCGGGGTCGGGTAATGAGCAGTTCTTC	.	TRBJ2-1	.	TRBV11-3
CIGSTGGFSEAFF	TGCATCGGAAGCACAGGGGGCTTTAGTGAAGCTTTCTTT	.	TRBJ1-1	TRBD1	TRBV29-1
CAISDQGTSTYEQYF	TGTGCCATCAGTGACCAGGGTACCTCAACCTACGAGCAGTACTTC	.	TRBJ2-7	.	TRBV10-3
CASGHRHEPRDFF	TGTGCCAGCGGACACAGACACGAACCGAGGGATTTCTTT	.	TRBJ1-1	.	TRBV12-3/TRBV12-4
CASSEGPDRRGEQYF	TGTGCCAGCAGTGAAGGTCCGGACAGGAGGGGCGAGCAGTACTTC	.	TRBJ2-7	.	TRBV6-1
CASSPHTMGQGKNYGYTF	TGTGCCAGCAGCCCGCACACCATGGGACAGGGGAAGAACTATGGCTACACCTTC	few	TRBJ1-2	TRBD1	TRBV3-1
CASSPKGKGTYNEQFF	TGTGCCAGCAGTCCCAAGGGGAAGGGGACCTACAATGAGCAGTTCTTC	few	TRBJ2-1	.	TRBV12-3/TRBV12-4
CSVESHSGNTIYF	TGCAGCGTTGAAAGCCACTCTGGAAACACCATATATTTT	.	TRBJ1-3	.	TRBV29-1
CASSPRTSGRVGEQFF	TGTGCCAGCAGCCCTCGGACTAGCGGGAGGGTGGGTGAGCAGTTCTTC	many	TRBJ2-1	TRBD2	TRBV9
CGHSGANVLTF	TGCGGACACTCTGGGGCCAACGTCCTGACTTTC	many	TRBJ2-6	.	TRBV6-7
CASSPLRTSGTYNEQFF	TGTGCCAGCAGCCCTTTAAGGACTAGCGGGACGTACAATGAGCAGTTCTTC	many	TRBJ2-1	TRBD2	TRBV28
CASGKQGGTEAFF	TGCGCCAGCGGGAAGCAGGGGGGAACTGAAGCTTTCTTT	few	TRBJ1-1	TRBD1	TRBV10-2
CASSQGGGGVGNTQYF	TGCGCCAGCAGCCAAGGGGGGGGCGGAGTAGGGAATACGCAGTATTTT	.	TRBJ2-3	.	TRBV4-3
CSARDSSGSSKNIQYF	TGCAGTGCTAGAGACTCTAGCGGGAGTTCCAAAAACATTCAGTACTTC	once	TRBJ2-4	TRBD2	TRBV20-1
CSARYLAYEQYF	TGCAGTGCTAGGTACTTAGCCTACGAGCAGTACTTC	.	TRBJ2-7	.	TRBV20-1
CASSQELYAGDGQPQHF	TGTGCCAGCAGCCAAGAATTGTATGCAGGGGACGGGCAGCCCCAGCATTTT	few	TRBJ1-5	.	TRBV4-2
CASTPSGGPLNEQFF	TGTGCCAGTACCCCATCGGGAGGGCCCTTGAATGAGCAGTTCTTC	.	TRBJ2-1	TRBD2	TRBV19
CASSLATRLSYNEQFF	TGCGCCAGCAGCTTGGCGACTCGCCTTTCCTACAATGAGCAGTTCTTC	.	TRBJ2-1	.	TRBV5-1
CSARDHLSPGLAGRNEQYF	TGCAGTGCTAGAGATCATCTCTCCCCAGGACTAGCGGGAAGGAACGAGCAGTACTTC	many	TRBJ2-7	TRBD2	TRBV20-1
CASSLNYEQYF	TGTGCCAGCAGTTTGAACTACGAGCAGTACTTC	few	TRBJ2-7	.	TRBV28
CASSYLSTSGRGYNEQFF	TGTGCCAGCAGTTACCTCTCCACTAGCGGGAGGGGGTACAATGAGCAGTTCTTC	few	TRBJ2-1	TRBD2	TRBV6-5